This passage covers 20 T cell receptor beta chains from one sample sequenced in a study of T cells in Graves' hyperthyroidism and ophthalmopathy. What was amplified from RNA transcripts were TCR beta CDR3 regions. Primed by the HTBI set, a first-round RT-PCR was run on the TCR CDR3. A single record per CDR3 protein comes from TCRdb applying MiXCR to the multiplex PCR reads. The top ten clones hold about 25% of a sample with approximately 520,000 distinct CDR3 sequences, under 25% of them seen once. The sample was blood. These receptors originate from a young man with Graves' hyperthyroidism.

In its sample, this clonotype was seen many times. The chain has TRBV20-1 and TRBJ2-2; D unclear. V lost 6 bases and J 8 bases, leaving 16 bases between the germline ends. Looked up from germline, CDR1 is DFQATT and CDR2 is SNEGSKA (reference sequence). The CDR3 length is 13 residues. CDR3 residues: CSAQDRVQGELFF. DNA for the CDR3: TGCAGTGCACAAGATCGGGTGCAGGGGGAGCTGTTTTTT.

This clonotype was detected a few times. This chain connects TRBV18 to TRBJ1-1, with D perhaps matching TRBD1 (6 bases). CDR1 is KGHSH, CDR2 LQKENI, per germline. The CDR3 runs to 16 residues. The germline V and J ends were trimmed by 0 bases and 5 bases, with 16 bases remaining between them. As DNA, the CDR3 is TGTGCCAGCTCACCACCGGCCACAGGGATGAGGACTGAAGCTTTCTTT. Protein: CASSPPATGMRTEAFF.

V is TRBV20-1 and J is TRBJ1-1; D uncertain. The CDR3 runs to 15 residues. Deletions cut 6 bases from V and 3 bases from J, with 20 bases between. CDR1 and CDR2 from the germline V gene are DFQATT and SNEGSKA (reference sequence). CDR3 coding DNA: TGCAGTGCGACAACTACATTGGATGGGCACACTGAAGCTTTCTTT. This gives the protein CSATTTLDGHTEAFF.

This clonotype has at least ten counts. This rearrangement joins TRBV27 to TRBJ1-2; 10 bases line up with TRBD1. Germline CDR1 and CDR2: MNHEY and SMNVEV (reference sequence). This CDR3 is built from 14 residues. V was clipped by 7 bases and J by 8 bases; unmatched bases: 10. The CDR3: CASKERDRGEGYTF. CDR3 nucleotide sequence: TGTGCCAGCAAGGAAAGGGACAGGGGTGAGGGCTACACCTTC.

This clonotype was seen repeatedly, ten times or more. J is TRBJ2-5 and V is TRBV2; tentatively, D is TRBD1 (7 bases). Germline loops: CDR1 SNHLY, CDR2 FYNNEI. The CDR3 length is 13 residues. V was shortened by 4 bases and J by 4 bases, with 10 bases between the two germline ends. The CDR3 is CASSGQGGETQYF. CDR3 in DNA: TGTGCCAGCAGTGGACAGGGAGGAGAGACCCAGTACTTC. Full variable domain (outside the CDR3, taken from reference TRBV2 and TRBJ2-5): EPEVTQTPSHQVTQMGQEVILRCVPISNHLYFYWYRQILGQKVEFLVSFYNNEISEKSEIFDDQFSVERPDGSNFTLKIRSTKLEDSAMYFCASSGQGGETQYFGPGTRLLVL.

This clonotype has a count of ten or more. V and J are TRBV12-3 or TRBV12-4 and TRBJ2-7; D unclear. This CDR3 spans 16 amino acids. The V end lost 3 bases, the J end lost 0 bases, and 15 bases lay between the germline ends. In DNA form, the CDR3 reads TGTGCCAGCAGTTTGGTCATGGGTCTTCGCTCCTACGAGCAGTACTTC. Translated: CASSLVMGLRSYEQYF.

This clonotype was detected many times. The chain is built from TRBV2 and TRBJ1-2; 7 positions match TRBD1. The CDR3 length is 13 residues. Germline V CDR1 and CDR2: SNHLY, FYNNEI. Trimming cost V 8 bases and J 4 bases; bases outside gene matches: 7. The CDR3 sequence is CASGGQAGYGYTF. As DNA, the CDR3 is TGTGCCAGCGGAGGACAGGCGGGCTATGGCTACACCTTC. Variable domain in full (rest from reference TRBV2 and TRBJ1-2): EPEVTQTPSHQVTQMGQEVILRCVPISNHLYFYWYRQILGQKVEFLVSFYNNEISEKSEIFDDQFSVERPDGSNFTLKIRSTKLEDSAMYFCASGGQAGYGYTFGSGTRLTVV.

At least ten counts were recorded for this clonotype. The genes are TRBV6-1 and TRBJ2-6; weak D call: TRBD1 (6 bases). Germline V gene lookup returns CDR1 MNHNS and CDR2 SASEGT. This CDR3 has 15 amino acids. The CDR3 region is CAGATGIAGANVLTF. As DNA, the CDR3 is TGTGCGGGGGCGACAGGAATCGCTGGGGCCAACGTCCTGACTTTC.

This clonotype was found a few times. V and J are TRBV12-3 or TRBV12-4 and TRBJ2-2; 8 nucleotides align to TRBD1. The CDR3 is 16 residues long. V was clipped by 7 bases and J by 6 bases; unmatched bases: 13. Here the CDR3 reads CASTVPDRAGAGELFF. CDR3 sequence (DNA): TGTGCCAGCACCGTCCCGGACAGGGCGGGCGCCGGGGAGCTGTTTTTT.

To note about this clonotype: The junction shows a germline mismatch at one end, possibly a read error. The chain combines TRBV28 with TRBJ1-1, with D uncertain. CDR1 is MDHEN, CDR2 SYDVKM, per germline. This CDR3 contains 12 residues. CDR3 sequence: CASSSGPADAFF. In DNA, the CDR3 is TGTGCCAGCAGTTCCGGGCCGGCTGACGCTTTCTTT.

In its sample, this clonotype was seen many times. The V and J genes are TRBV5-1 and TRBJ1-1; D is undetermined. V lost 0 bases and J lost 11, with 14 bases in between. The CDR3 has 13 residues. Per germline, CDR1 SGHRS and CDR2 YFSETQ. Here the CDR3 DNA reads TGCGCCAGCAGCTTGGGTCAGTCCATCGAGGCTTTCTTT. Translation gives CASSLGQSIEAFF.

The V and J genes are TRBV6-4 and TRBJ2-5; D is unclear. The CDR3 contains 15 residues. The germline V and J ends were trimmed by 3 bases and 5 bases, with 16 bases remaining between them. Germline V gives CDR1 MRHNA, CDR2 SNTAGT. The CDR3 protein is CASSESPDPAETQYF. The CDR3 bases are TGTGCCAGCAGTGAAAGCCCGGACCCCGCTGAGACCCAGTACTTC.

This clonotype has ten or more counts. This chain joins TRBV6-5 and TRBJ1-2; 10 bases align to TRBD1. The CDR3 consists of 14 residues. The junction had 9 bases not matched to a gene; V was cut back by 6 bases and J by 8 bases. Per the germline V gene, CDR1 is MNHEY and CDR2 is SVGAGI. The CDR3 loop is CASRTRDRGQGYTF. DNA for the CDR3: TGTGCCAGCAGAACCCGGGACAGGGGACAAGGCTACACCTTC.

This chain links TRBV11-2 with TRBJ1-2; 10 nucleotides agree with TRBD1. Trimming took 3 bases from V and 6 from J; bases not matched to a gene: 10. Germline V gene data show CDR1 as SGHAT and CDR2 as FQNNGV. The CDR3 is 16 residues long. The CDR3 sequence: CASSFIPGTGADGYTF. The DNA for the CDR3 is TGTGCCAGCAGCTTTATCCCCGGGACAGGGGCTGATGGCTACACCTTC. The full variable domain, in which reference TRBV11-2 and TRBJ1-2 provide the parts outside the CDR3, is EAGVAQSPRYKIIEKRQSVAFWCNPISGHATLYWYQQILGQGPKLLIQFQNNGVVDDSQLPKDRFSAERLKGVDSTLKIQPAKLEDSAVYLCASSFIPGTGADGYTFGSGTRLTVV.

This clonotype was found a few times. The chain couples TRBV25-1 to TRBJ2-1, with 9 bases that match TRBD1. The CDR3 spans 14 residues. Germline V lookup: CDR1 MGHDK, CDR2 SYGVNS. Trimming removed 7 bases from V and 6 bases from J; junction bases left unmatched: 7. CDR3 bases: TGTGCCAGCACCCTCCGGGGACAGGGCAATGAGCAGTTCTTC. This gives the protein CASTLRGQGNEQFF.

This clonotype occurred many times. V is TRBV11-1 and J is TRBJ1-5; the D is unclear. The CDR3 loop spans 13 amino acids. The V gene's germline CDR1 is SGHAT and CDR2 FQDESV (reference sequence). Trimming removed 2 bases at V and 0 bases at J, with 2 bases between. The CDR3 DNA sequence: TGTGCCAGCAGCTTACATAGCAATCAGCCCCAGCATTTT. As protein: CASSLHSNQPQHF.

This clonotype was recorded many times. DNA of the CDR3: TGTGCCACCAGCATTGGGGGTTTGAACACTGAAGCTTTCTTT. Residues: CATSIGGLNTEAFF. The chain carries TRBV15 and TRBJ1-1, with D possibly matching TRBD1 (5 bases). Germline V gene data show CDR1 as LNHNV and CDR2 as YYDKDF (reference sequence). CDR3 length: 14 amino acids. The V end was cut by 4 bases, the J end by 0 bases, with 9 bases between.

The genes are TRBV6-1 and TRBJ2-2; 9 nucleotides match TRBD1. The germline gives CDR1 MNHNS, CDR2 SASEGT. CDR3 length: 14 amino acids. J was trimmed by 7 bases and V by 6 bases; bases with no gene match: 6. The CDR3 nucleotides read TGTGCCAGCAGAAACAGGGGGCAGGGCGGGGAGCTGTTTTTT. Protein product: CASRNRGQGGELFF.

The rearrangement uses TRBV5-5 and TRBJ1-1; 8 positions agree with TRBD1. This CDR3 is built from 15 residues. Germline V lookup: CDR1 SGHKS, CDR2 YYEKEE (reference sequence). V shed 5 bases and J 3 bases; nucleotides not matched to a gene: 9. The CDR3 region is CASRPNAGGHTEAFF. DNA for the CDR3: TGTGCCAGCAGACCAAATGCAGGGGGCCACACTGAAGCTTTCTTT. Variable domain in full (rest from reference TRBV5-5 and TRBJ1-1): DAGVTQSPTHLIKTRGQQVTLRCSPISGHKSVSWYQQVLGQGPQFIFQYYEKEERGRGNFPDRFSARQFPNYSSELNVNALLLGDSALYLCASRPNAGGHTEAFFGQGTRLTVV.

This clonotype was seen repeatedly, ten times or more. This chain connects TRBV12-3 or TRBV12-4 to TRBJ2-5, with 9 positions matching TRBD1. The V gene end was trimmed by 6 bases and the J gene end by 1 base; junction bases not matched to a gene: 6. The CDR3 spans 15 residues. The CDR3 spells CASSRQGGGQETQYF. The CDR3 coding sequence is TGTGCCAGCAGCCGACAGGGGGGCGGCCAAGAGACCCAGTACTTC.